This T cell receptor beta chain was identified in a study of blood T cell repertoires in COVID-19. As for the study in general: COVID-19 samples, acute and convalescent, were from the United States, Italy and Spain. PBMCs, B-cell-depleted T cells, or T cells were the source of the cDNA or gDNA that made up the material.

Germline loops: CDR1 MNHEY, CDR2 SMNVEV (reference sequence). This CDR3 has 14 residues. Losses at the gene ends were 8 bases for V and 5 bases for J; bases not matched to a gene: 9. In the authors' methods: It was from reference gene primer amplification that nucleated cell counts were estimated. Clones were sequenced by immunoSEQ multiplex PCR, and TCRdb holds only the in-frame ones, with some missing. V and J calls and clone size follow that table, whereas D and trimming were derived from the DNA. The table has approximately 90,000 clones, roughly 88% seen once. The sequence derives from a man aged 60-69 years with acute or convalescent COVID-19. The sequenced material came from peripheral blood. The chain links TRBV27 to TRBJ1-5, with TRBD1 identical over 7 bases. The CDR3 sequence: CASSRAGGHQPQHF. The CDR3, as DNA: TGTGCCAGCTCGCGTGCAGGGGGACATCAGCCCCAGCATTTT.